This entry concerns a single T cell receptor (beta chain). As yet, its antigen is unknown. The sample originates from a study of T cell responses to AZD1222 COVID-19 vaccine. Study observations and caveats: Only six or seven AZD1222 recipients were seropositive at baseline. Once two AZD1222 doses were given, Spike-specific TCR breadth and depth went up. Targets within unmutated variant regions were reportedly found for nearly half of spike-specific TCRs.

Clones were sequenced by immunoSEQ multiplex PCR, and TCRdb holds only the in-frame ones, with some missing. The sample includes about 39,000 clones, approximately 85% of them seen just once. Germline CDR1 is GTSNPN and CDR2 is SVGIG (reference sequence). V lost 2 bases, J lost 6 bases, and 10 bases stayed unmatched. The CDR3 is made up of 14 amino acids. V usage is TRBV30 and J usage is TRBJ2-7; 7 bases are a match to TRBD2. This sequence was found in an adult who received the MenACWY meningococcal vaccine as a control. Material: peripheral blood, obtained 28 days after the second dose of the MenACWY control vaccine. The CDR3 region has the DNA TGTGCCTGGAGTAACCCTCTGGGGAGGGGCGAGCAGTACTTC. It translates to CAWSNPLGRGEQYF. Supplemented by reference TRBV30 and TRBJ2-7, the full variable domain reads SQTIHQWPATLVQPVGSPLSLECTVEGTSNPNLYWYRQAAGRGLQLLFYSVGIGQISSEVPQNLSASRPQDRQFILSSKKLLLSDSGFYLCAWSNPLGRGEQYFGPGTRLTVT.